These 28 T cell receptor beta chains were all obtained from the same sample, sequenced in a study of T cells after posttransplantation cyclophosphamide. Generated by immunoSEQ multiplex PCR, the TCRdb table keeps only in-frame clones and is missing some. Listed for the sample are around 10,000 clones, none seen a single time. Cyclophosphamide on days +3 and +4 followed busulfan-fludarabine conditioning and a marrow graft. Sequenced material: PBMCs, taken after allogeneic stem cell transplant with posttransplant cyclophosphamide. The source of these receptors is a female patient aged 35 to 55 who received an allogeneic stem cell transplant from a related donor, was CMV-positive, and had no GVHD. Some of the T cells might come from the graft donor.

This clone was counted ten times or more. The CDR3 spells CASGIRDRKEKLFF. CDR3 nucleotides: TGTGCCAGCGGAATCCGGGACAGAAAGGAAAAACTGTTTTTT. This sequence joins TRBV27 and TRBJ1-4; 7 nucleotides match TRBD1. The CDR3 runs 14 residues. Trimming at V came to 8 bases and at J to 8 bases, leaving 11 bases not matched to a gene. Germline V gene data show CDR1 as MNHEY and CDR2 as SMNVEV (reference sequence).

This clone was observed many times. This sequence joins TRBV5-7 and TRBJ1-5; 7 nucleotides align to TRBD1. TRBV5-7 is sorted into the ORF group, with uncertain function. There are 15 residues in the CDR3. V shed 4 bases, J shed 1 base, and the junction held 5 bases outside the gene matches. CDR3 protein: CASSRPQGSNQPQHF. The CDR3 nucleotides are TGTGCCAGCAGCCGTCCACAGGGGAGCAATCAGCCCCAGCATTTT.

This clone was seen repeatedly, ten times or more. The gene calls are TRBV19 and TRBJ2-2; D may be TRBD2 (5 bases). The CDR3 contains 12 residues. Trimming shortened V by 3 bases and J by 7 bases, and 6 bases separated the two germline ends. The germline V gene encodes CDR1 LNHDA and CDR2 SQIVND (reference sequence). The CDR3 here is CASSIRGGELFF. The CDR3 region has the DNA TGTGCCAGTAGTATCCGGGGCGGGGAGCTGTTTTTT.

This clone was counted at least ten times. The chain's CDR3 is CASSQTSGEQFF. As DNA, the CDR3 is TGTGCCAGCAGCCAGACTAGCGGGGAGCAGTTCTTC. The J gene is TRBJ2-1, the V gene TRBV7-2; TRBD2 matches 10 bases. There are 12 residues in the CDR3. Germline V lookup: CDR1 SGHTA, CDR2 FQGNSA. V lost 5 bases and J lost 10; bases outside the gene matches: 2.

This chain joins TRBV20-1 and TRBJ1-1; D remains unclear. Germline V lookup: CDR1 DFQATT, CDR2 SNEGSKA (reference sequence). With 5 bases removed from V and 11 bases from J, the gap between germline ends came to 12 bases. The CDR3 loop spans 10 amino acids. The CDR3 DNA sequence: TGCAGTGCTTCCGACAATAGTGCTTTCTTT. Protein: CSASDNSAFF.

This clone was picked up many times. The chain combines TRBV19 with TRBJ2-1; TRBD2 matches at 8 bases. V lost 1 base to trimming and J lost 6 bases; unmatched junction nucleotides: 5. This CDR3 has 15 amino acids. From germline, CDR1 is LNHDA and CDR2 SQIVND (reference sequence). DNA for the CDR3: TGTGCCAGTAGTATAGCGGGGGGGGCCCTCAATGAGCAGTTCTTC. Its translation: CASSIAGGALNEQFF. Drawing the rest from reference TRBV19 and TRBJ2-1, the complete variable domain is DGGITQSPKYLFRKEGQNVTLSCEQNLNHDAMYWYRQDPGQGLRLIYYSQIVNDFQKGDIAEGYSVSREKKESFPLTVTSAQKNPTAFYLCASSIAGGALNEQFFGPGTRLTVL.

This clone has ten or more counts. Written as DNA, the CDR3 is TGTGCCAGCAGCGTCCAGGGGATAGGAAACACCATATATTTT. It specifies CASSVQGIGNTIYF. The rearrangement links TRBV9 to TRBJ1-3; possibly TRBD1 for D (6 bases). Germline CDR1 and CDR2: SGDLS and YYNGEE. The V gene lost 2 bases and the J gene lost 4 bases, with 10 bases spanning the gap. CDR3 length equals 14 residues.

Many counts were recorded for this clone. The rearrangement links TRBV10-3 to TRBJ1-1, with D possibly being TRBD1 (5 bases). The CDR3 is 14 amino acids. The V end was cut by 9 bases, the J end by 0 bases, with 14 bases between. Germline V CDR1 and CDR2: ENHRY, SYGVKD. CDR3: CAIRTRGMNTEAFF. In nucleotides, the CDR3 is TGTGCCATTAGGACGAGGGGCATGAACACTGAAGCTTTCTTT.

This clone was counted at least ten times. V is TRBV18 and J is TRBJ1-5; 8 positions match TRBD1. The V segment lost 3 bases and the J segment 4 bases; nucleotides outside the gene matches: 11. This CDR3 is built from 17 residues. Germline assignment: CDR1 KGHSH and CDR2 LQKENI. The CDR3 sequence is CASSPGDRGLRNQPQHF. In nucleotides, the CDR3 is TGTGCCAGCTCACCGGGTGACAGGGGCCTTCGGAATCAGCCCCAGCATTTT. Complete variable domain (other parts from reference TRBV18 and TRBJ1-5): NAGVMQNPRHLVRRRGQEARLRCSPMKGHSHVYWYRQLPEEGLKFMVYLQKENIIDESGMPKERFSAEFPKEGPSILRIQQVVRGDSAAYFCASSPGDRGLRNQPQHFGDGTRLSIL.

This clone showed up many times. The rearrangement uses TRBV6-4 and TRBJ2-6; TRBD1 matches at 8 bases. This CDR3 region has 18 residues. Germline values: CDR1 MRHNA, CDR2 SNTAGT. Losses at the gene ends were 6 bases for V and 0 bases for J; bases not matched to a gene: 10. The CDR3 is CASSPRGTGFSGANVLTF. CDR3 nucleotide sequence: TGTGCCAGCAGCCCCAGAGGGACAGGATTCTCTGGGGCCAACGTCCTGACTTTC.

The chain recombines TRBV7-6 with TRBJ2-5, with 12 bases matching TRBD2. Germline CDR1 reads SGHVS; CDR2 reads FNYEAQ. This CDR3 spans 15 amino acids. The J segment lost 3 bases and the V segment lost 5 bases, leaving 4 bases of the junction unmatched. The CDR3 spells CASSPGLAGKETQYF. For the CDR3, the DNA is TGTGCCAGCAGCCCCGGACTAGCGGGGAAAGAGACCCAGTACTTC. Full variable domain (outside the CDR3, taken from reference TRBV7-6 and TRBJ2-5): GAGVSQSPRYKVTKRGQDVALRCDPISGHVSLYWYRQALGQGPEFLTYFNYEAQQDKSGLPNDRFSAERPEGSISTLTIQRTEQRDSAMYRCASSPGLAGKETQYFGPGTRLLVL.

This clone was seen at least ten times. V usage is TRBV6-2 or TRBV6-3 and J usage is TRBJ2-6; TRBD1 matches at 9 bases. Losses at the gene ends were 2 bases for V and 4 bases for J; bases not matched to a gene: 9. CDR3 size: 18 residues. Germline CDR1 is MNHEY and CDR2 is SVGEGT. Written as DNA, the CDR3 is TGTGCCAGCAGTTACCCCCGGGACAGGGCCACCGGGGCCAACGTCCTGACTTTC. This encodes CASSYPRDRATGANVLTF.

By share, this clone ranks as medium-sized (0.01 to 0.1%). The chain recombines TRBV6-2 or TRBV6-3 with TRBJ2-6; D is possibly TRBD1 (5 bases). The CDR3 runs 15 residues. Germline V gene sequence: CDR1 MNHEY, CDR2 SVGEGT. The V gene lost 2 bases and the J gene lost 2 bases, with 7 bases spanning the gap. CDR3 protein: CASSYRGTGANVLTF. CDR3 DNA sequence: TGTGCCAGCAGTTACAGGGGCACTGGGGCCAACGTCCTGACTTTC.

This clone has a count of ten or more. The rearrangement joins TRBV5-1 to TRBJ1-1, with D hard to call. Germline CDR1 reads SGHRS; CDR2 reads YFSETQ. V was pared by 0 bases and J by 2 bases, with 8 bases between. The CDR3 spans 14 residues. In DNA, the CDR3 is TGCGCCAGCAGCTTGGCCCAGTTTAACACTGAAGCTTTCTTT. It translates to CASSLAQFNTEAFF.

This clone was observed at least ten times. The chain couples TRBV6-5 to TRBJ1-5, with 7 bases aligning to TRBD1. Trimming cost V 5 bases and J 4 bases; bases outside gene matches: 8. CDR1 is MNHEY and CDR2 is SVGAGI in the germline V gene. This CDR3 has 15 residues. The CDR3 DNA follows: TGTGCCAGCAGTCCACTGACAGGGCCAAATCAGCCCCAGCATTTT. This encodes CASSPLTGPNQPQHF.

By share, this clone ranks as large (0.1 to 1%). This sequence joins TRBV7-9 and TRBJ1-1; D is undetermined. Deletions cut 3 bases from V and 1 base from J, with 3 bases between. The CDR3 length is 12 residues. Per the germline V gene, CDR1 is SEHNR and CDR2 is FQNEAQ (reference sequence). This CDR3 is CASSFGNTEAFF. CDR3 DNA sequence: TGTGCCAGCAGCTTCGGGAACACTGAAGCTTTCTTT.

This chain joins TRBV9 and TRBJ2-2, with 10 nucleotides matching TRBD1. This CDR3 is built from 15 residues. Per germline, CDR1 SGDLS and CDR2 YYNGEE. V was pared by 4 bases and J by 1 base, with 1 base of the junction left unmatched. The CDR3 DNA follows: TGTGCCAGCAGCCGGGACAGGGGGAACACCGGGGAGCTGTTTTTT. Residues: CASSRDRGNTGELFF.

This clone was detected ten times or more. The chain couples TRBV19 to TRBJ1-2; 7 bases line up with TRBD1. The V segment lost 8 bases and the J segment 4 bases; nucleotides outside the gene matches: 7. Germline V gene data show CDR1 as LNHDA and CDR2 as SQIVND (reference sequence). The CDR3 spans 13 residues. The CDR3 protein is CASWTGEIYGYTF. CDR3 nucleotides: TGTGCCAGTTGGACAGGTGAAATCTATGGCTACACCTTC.

This clone was observed many times. The chain links TRBV7-9 to TRBJ1-6; D uncertain. V lost 6 bases and J lost 7, with 13 bases in between. Germline loops: CDR1 SEHNR, CDR2 FQNEAQ (reference sequence). This CDR3 region has 14 residues. The CDR3 DNA is TGTGCCAGCAGGGATCAGGTGACCAATTCACCCCTCCACTTT. It specifies CASRDQVTNSPLHF. Complete variable domain (other parts from reference TRBV7-9 and TRBJ1-6): DTGVSQNPRHKITKRGQNVTFRCDPISEHNRLYWYRQTLGQGPEFLTYFQNEAQLEKSRLLSDRFSAERPKGSFSTLEIQRTEQGDSAMYLCASRDQVTNSPLHFGNGTRLTVT.

This clone showed up many times. V gene TRBV6-1 combines with J gene TRBJ1-6; a weak D match, TRBD1 (6 bases). V was trimmed by 4 bases and J by 9 bases, leaving 16 bases between them. The CDR3 is 15 residues long. Germline V lookup: CDR1 MNHNS, CDR2 SASEGT. CDR3 DNA: TGTGCCAGCAGTGCGAAGGGGGATGGAGGTTCACCCCTCCACTTT. Protein: CASSAKGDGGSPLHF.

Within the sample, this clone is medium-sized. The chain employs TRBV7-2 and TRBJ1-1, with TRBD1 matching over 9 bases. Trimming took 5 bases from V and 6 from J; bases not matched to a gene: 13. Germline CDR1 and CDR2: SGHTA and FQGNSA. This CDR3 is 16 amino acids long. The CDR3 sequence is CASSAQDRGSGSEAFF. CDR3 coding DNA: TGTGCCAGCAGCGCCCAAGACAGGGGGTCTGGGTCTGAAGCTTTCTTT.

The V call is TRBV29-1, the J call TRBJ2-2; D is possibly TRBD1 or TRBD2 (5 bases each). The CDR3 is made up of 11 amino acids. V dropped 4 bases and J dropped 7 bases, with 7 bases sitting between them. CDR1 and CDR2 (germline): SQVTM, ANQGSEA. The CDR3 loop is CSVVRGGELFF. The DNA of the CDR3 is TGCAGCGTTGTGAGGGGCGGGGAGCTGTTTTTT.

This clone occurred many times. The rearrangement links TRBV28 to TRBJ2-5, with D perhaps TRBD1 (6 bases). Germline V gene data show CDR1 as MDHEN and CDR2 as SYDVKM. This CDR3 spans 14 amino acids. V was clipped by 6 bases and J by 0 bases, with 11 bases between them. The CDR3 DNA follows: TGTGCCAGCAGAGGACAGCTCAACCAAGAGACCCAGTACTTC. Translating it yields CASRGQLNQETQYF.

This clone appeared a few times. Other DNA sequences in this specimen translate into the identical CDR3. J is TRBJ2-7 and V is TRBV9, with no clear D. The CDR3 contains 15 residues. Germline V gene lookup returns CDR1 SGDLS and CDR2 YYNGEE. Trimming took 9 bases from V and 4 from J, leaving 23 bases between them. The CDR3, as DNA: TGTGCCATCAGTTTCAAACAGAAGACGGCATACGAGCAGTACTTC. Protein product: CAISFKQKTAYEQYF.

This clone was observed at least ten times. The chain uses TRBV7-9 and TRBJ1-4; 10 nucleotides agree with TRBD1. Germline CDR1 is SEHNR and CDR2 is FQNEAQ (reference sequence). J gave up 8 bases and V 3 bases, and 3 bases lay outside the gene matches. CDR3 size: 14 residues. CDR3 sequence reads: CASSLGQGIEKLFF. The CDR3 DNA reads as TGTGCCAGCAGCTTGGGACAGGGGATCGAAAAACTGTTTTTT.

This clone was observed at least ten times. The chain combines TRBV5-1 with TRBJ1-1, with D hard to call. Germline V CDR1 and CDR2: SGHRS, YFSETQ. Trimming removed 4 bases from V and 1 base from J, with 8 bases in between. The CDR3 has 13 amino acids. CDR3 region: CASSATGNTEAFF. The DNA of the CDR3 is TGCGCCAGCAGCGCGACGGGGAACACTGAAGCTTTCTTT.

This clone occurred many times. CDR3 sequence: CASSIRGDSPLHF. CDR3 coding DNA: TGTGCCAGCAGCATCAGGGGGGATTCACCCCTCCACTTT. The chain recombines TRBV6-1 with TRBJ1-6; 7 bases line up with TRBD1. V shed 6 bases and J 8 bases; nucleotides not matched to a gene: 4. The CDR3 contains 13 residues. Germline-derived CDR1 and CDR2 are MNHNS and SASEGT.

This clone was seen ten or more times. The rearrangement links TRBV27 to TRBJ2-1, with 9 bases fitting TRBD1. Trimming cost V 5 bases and J 1 base; bases outside gene matches: 9. CDR1 and CDR2 (germline): MNHEY, SMNVEV (reference sequence). The CDR3 totals 17 residues. The CDR3 nucleotides read TGTGCCAGCAGTCTCGGGACAGGGCCCTTTTCCTACAATGAGCAGTTCTTC. Protein product: CASSLGTGPFSYNEQFF.